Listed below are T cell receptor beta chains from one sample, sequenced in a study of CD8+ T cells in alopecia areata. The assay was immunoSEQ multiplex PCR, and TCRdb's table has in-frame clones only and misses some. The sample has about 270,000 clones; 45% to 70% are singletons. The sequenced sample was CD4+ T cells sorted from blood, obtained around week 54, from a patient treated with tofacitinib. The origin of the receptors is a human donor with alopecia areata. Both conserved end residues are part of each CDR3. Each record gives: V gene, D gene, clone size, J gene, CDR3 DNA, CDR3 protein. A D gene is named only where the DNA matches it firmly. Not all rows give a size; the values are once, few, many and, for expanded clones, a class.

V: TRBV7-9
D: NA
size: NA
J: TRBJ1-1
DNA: TGTGCCAGCAGCTTCACAGGGCGGGCTTTCTTT
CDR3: CASSFTGRAFF

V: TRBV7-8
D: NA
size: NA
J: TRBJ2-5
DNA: TGTGCCAGCAGCTTAGACCCAGGGGGAGGAGAGACCCAGTACTTC
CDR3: CASSLDPGGGETQYF

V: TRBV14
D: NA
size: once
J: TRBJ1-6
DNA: TGTGCCAGCAGCCTTCTCCAAGGCGCAAGCGGGGGTTCACCCCTCCACTTT
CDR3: CASSLLQGASGGSPLHF

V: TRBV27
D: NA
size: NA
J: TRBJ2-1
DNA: TGTGCCAGCAGTACAGACATCGGCAATGAGCAGTTCTTC
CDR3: CASSTDIGNEQFF

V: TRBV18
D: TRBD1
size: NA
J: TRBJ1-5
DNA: TGTGCCAGCTCACCACAGGGACAGGGTAATCAGCCCCAGCATTTT
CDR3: CASSPQGQGNQPQHF

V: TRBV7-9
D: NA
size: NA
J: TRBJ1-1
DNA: TGTGCCAGCAGCCAACAGGGGAACACTGAAGCTTTCTTT
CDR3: CASSQQGNTEAFF

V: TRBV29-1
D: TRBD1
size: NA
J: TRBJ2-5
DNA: TGCAGCGTTGTCAGGGGGACGCAAGAGACCCAGTACTTC
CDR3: CSVVRGTQETQYF

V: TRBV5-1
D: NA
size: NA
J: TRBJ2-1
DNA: TGCGCCAGCAGCCCAATGCAGGGAGGTGCTGAGCAGTTCTTC
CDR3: CASSPMQGGAEQFF

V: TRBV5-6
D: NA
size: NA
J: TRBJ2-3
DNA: TGTGCCAGCAGCTTACTGGGGGCAGATACGCAGTATTTT
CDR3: CASSLLGADTQYF

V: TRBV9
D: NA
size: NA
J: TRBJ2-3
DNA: TGTGCCAGCAGCTCAAGCACAGATACGCAGTATTTT
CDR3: CASSSSTDTQYF

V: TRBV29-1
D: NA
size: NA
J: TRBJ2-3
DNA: TGCAGCGTTGAAGAGGGGGCCGGGGCAGATACGCAGTATTTT
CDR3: CSVEEGAGADTQYF

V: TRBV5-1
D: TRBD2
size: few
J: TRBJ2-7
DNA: TGCGCCAGCAGCTCCTTAGCGGGGGGCTCCTACGAGCAGTACTTC
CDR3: CASSSLAGGSYEQYF

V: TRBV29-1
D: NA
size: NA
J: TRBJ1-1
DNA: TGCAGCGCCGCAAATGCTGAAGCTTTCTTT
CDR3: CSAANAEAFF

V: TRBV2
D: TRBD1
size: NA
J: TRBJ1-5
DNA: TGTGCCAGCAGGCTTACAGGGGAACAGCAGCCCCAGCATTTT
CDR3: CASRLTGEQQPQHF

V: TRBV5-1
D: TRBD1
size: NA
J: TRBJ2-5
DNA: TGCGCCAGCAGCCCCGTCAGGGGGCAAGAGACCCAGTACTTC
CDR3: CASSPVRGQETQYF

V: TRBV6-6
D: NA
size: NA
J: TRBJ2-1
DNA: TGTGCCAGCAGTTACCCGAACAGGGATGGTAATGAGCAGTTCTTC
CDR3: CASSYPNRDGNEQFF

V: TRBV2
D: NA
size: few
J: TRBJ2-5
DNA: TGTGCCAGCAAAACTAGCTGGGAGACCCAGTACTTC
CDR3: CASKTSWETQYF

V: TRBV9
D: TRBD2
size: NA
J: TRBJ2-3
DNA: TGTGCCAGCGGACGGGGAGCGGGGACTAGCACAGATACGCAGTATTTT
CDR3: CASGRGAGTSTDTQYF

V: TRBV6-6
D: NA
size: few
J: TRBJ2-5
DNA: TGTGCCAGCAGTTACTCCGGGGGCATGGAGACCCAGTACTTC
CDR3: CASSYSGGMETQYF

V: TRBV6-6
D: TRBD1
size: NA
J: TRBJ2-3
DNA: TGTGCCAGCAGTTACTCTGACAGGGGGAGCAATACGCAGTATTTT
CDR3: CASSYSDRGSNTQYF

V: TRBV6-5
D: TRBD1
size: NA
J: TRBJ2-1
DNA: TGTGCCAGCAGTTACGGACAGGGACCCTACAATGAGCAGTTCTTC
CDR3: CASSYGQGPYNEQFF

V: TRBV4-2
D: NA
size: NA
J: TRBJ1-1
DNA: TGTGCCAGCAGCCAAGACGGCACTGAAGCTTTCTTT
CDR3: CASSQDGTEAFF

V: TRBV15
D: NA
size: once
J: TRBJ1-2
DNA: TGTGCCACCAGCAGAGATGGGGGTGGCTACACCTTC
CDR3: CATSRDGGGYTF

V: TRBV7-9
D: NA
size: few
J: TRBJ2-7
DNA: TGTGCCAGCAGCTTTACGGCAGGGGTTACCTACGAGCAGTACTTC
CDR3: CASSFTAGVTYEQYF

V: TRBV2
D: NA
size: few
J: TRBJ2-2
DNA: TGTGCCAGCAGTCGAGACAGTTCGAACACCGGGGAGCTGTTTTTT
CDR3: CASSRDSSNTGELFF

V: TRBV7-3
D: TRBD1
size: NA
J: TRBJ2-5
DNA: TGTGCCAGCAGCTTACAGGGGGCGGGTGAGACCCAGTACTTC
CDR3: CASSLQGAGETQYF

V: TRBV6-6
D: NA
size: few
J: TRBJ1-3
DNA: TGTGCCACAGGGGGAAACACCATATATTTT
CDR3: CATGGNTIYF

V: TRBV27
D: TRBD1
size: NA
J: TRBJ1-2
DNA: TGTGCCAGCAGTACCCCGACAGGGCACGGCTACACCTTC
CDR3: CASSTPTGHGYTF

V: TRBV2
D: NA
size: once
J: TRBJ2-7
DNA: TGTGCCAGCAGTGAAGTTGGCTACGAGCAGTACTTC
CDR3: CASSEVGYEQYF

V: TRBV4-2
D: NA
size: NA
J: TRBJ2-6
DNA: TGTGCCAGCAGCCAAGAACAGTACCCCCCGGGGGGGGCCAACGTCCTGACTTTC
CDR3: CASSQEQYPPGGANVLTF

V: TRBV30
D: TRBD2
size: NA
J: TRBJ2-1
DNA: TGTGCCTGGAGCATCGGTAGCGGGGGTACACGCTACAATGAGCAGTTCTTC
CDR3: CAWSIGSGGTRYNEQFF

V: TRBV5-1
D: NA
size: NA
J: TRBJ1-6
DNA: TGCGCCAGCACCCTCGAGGGCCATGAGACACCCCTCCACTTT
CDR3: CASTLEGHETPLHF

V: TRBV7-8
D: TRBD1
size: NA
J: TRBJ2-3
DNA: TGTGCCAGCAGCTCAGGACAGGGGGCAACAGATACGCAGTATTTT
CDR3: CASSSGQGATDTQYF